This T cell receptor beta chain was profiled in a study of siplizumab effects on memory and regulatory T cells. Study-wide results and limits: Assignment of a naive or memory phenotype failed for roughly 80-96% of the proliferating CD4+ or CD8+ clones. In siplizumab conditions, mappable alloreactive CD4+ clones averaged about 63% Treg-derived, against approximately 29% in controls. Unstimulated naive T cells seemed to show more diversity than memory cells did, and they also seemed to be among the major contributors to the alloresponse.

The table lists this clone with a count of one. What it binds is unknown. Germline V gene sequence: CDR1 SQVTM, CDR2 ANQGSEA. Trimming cost V 3 bases and J 8 bases, with 10 bases left between them. The CDR3 length is 11 residues. Approximately 10^5 TCR templates underwent assay in every sample. The table came from immunoSEQ multiplex PCR; TCRdb's copy has only in-frame clones and leaves some out. The repertoire holds approximately 60,000 clones, with 90% to 97% as singletons. V is TRBV29-1 and J is TRBJ1-1; D gene ambiguous. Sequenced input: naive CD8+ T cells sorted from blood. This TCR derives from a human donor in good health. The CDR3 DNA reads as TGCAGCGTTGACAGCCCTAGAGAAGCTTTCTTT. It codes for CSVDSPREAFF. The full variable domain, with the rest looked up from reference TRBV29-1 and TRBJ1-1, is SAVISQKPSRDICQRGTSLTIQCQVDSQVTMMFWYRQQPGQSLTLIATANQGSEATYESGFVIDKFPISRPNLTFSTLTVSNMSPEDSSIYLCSVDSPREAFFGQGTRLTVV.